This TCR beta chain was captured by sequencing in a study of Ad26.COV2.S vaccination and SARS-CoV-2 variants. The study, taken as a whole, reports: It was vaccine recipients, not placebo recipients, who had the higher spike-specific TCR breadth. Analytic work on TCR breadth and depth might have understated the full extent of total T cell responses.

Sequenced by immunoSEQ multiplex PCR; TCRdb stores in-frame clones only, minus some. The sample consists of more than 120,000 clones, roughly 88% of them appearing once. Note on this clone: What it binds is unknown.

The CDR3 length is 19 residues. Germline values: CDR1 SGHTA, CDR2 FQGNSA. V shed 0 bases, J shed 0 bases, and the junction held 11 bases outside the gene matches. The clonotype originates from a human donor who had recovered from COVID-19. The J gene is TRBJ2-3, the V gene TRBV7-2; TRBD1 agrees at 8 bases. Sequenced here: peripheral blood, sampled after recovery from COVID-19. The CDR3 spells CASSLARTDRGTSTDTQYF. In DNA form, the CDR3 reads TGTGCCAGCAGCTTAGCGAGAACCGACAGGGGAACTAGCACAGATACGCAGTATTTT.